These 20 T cell receptor beta chains came from one sample sequenced in a study of blood T cell repertoires in COVID-19. Data came from immunoSEQ multiplex PCR; TCRdb stores just in-frame clones and leaves some out. This table has 20,000 to 30,000 clones, 80% to 95% appearing once. The specimen sequenced was peripheral blood. These receptors were taken from a human donor in a cohort sampled during active COVID-19.

V and J are TRBV5-1 and TRBJ2-1; 9 nucleotides match TRBD2. Germline V CDR1 and CDR2: SGHRS, YFSETQ. Trimming cost V 3 bases and J 5 bases; bases outside gene matches: 9. This CDR3 is built from 16 residues. CDR3 amino acids: CASSSEGLASNNEQFF. The CDR3 DNA reads TGCGCCAGCAGCTCCGAGGGACTAGCAAGCAACAATGAGCAGTTCTTC.

The chain links TRBV6-4 to TRBJ1-6; no clear D gene. The V gene's germline CDR1 is MRHNA and CDR2 SNTAGT. V was pared by 6 bases and J by 0 bases, with 6 bases between. This CDR3 is built from 14 residues. The CDR3 DNA reads as TGTGCCAGCAGGCCGAGCTCCTATAATTCACCCCTCCACTTT. Amino acids: CASRPSSYNSPLHF.

The gene calls are TRBV6-6 and TRBJ1-5; the match to TRBD1 covers 7 bases. CDR3 length: 14 residues. V dropped 5 bases and J dropped 1; count of bases not matched to a gene: 2. CDR1 and CDR2 from the germline V gene are MNHNY and SVGAGI (reference sequence). CDR3 region: CASSPTGSNQPQHF. The CDR3 bases are TGTGCCAGCAGTCCGACAGGGAGCAATCAGCCCCAGCATTTT.

V usage is TRBV6-5 and J usage is TRBJ2-7; possible D gene TRBD2, 5 bases. The CDR3 covers 13 residues. Germline assignment: CDR1 MNHEY and CDR2 SVGAGI. Trimming cost V 2 bases and J 5 bases, with 10 bases left between them. CDR3 in DNA: TGTGCCAGCAGTTACGGGCCGAGGGACGAGCAGTACTTC. It yields the protein CASSYGPRDEQYF.

This sequence joins TRBV19 and TRBJ1-3; 8 nucleotides agree with TRBD1. V gave up 3 bases and J gave up 1 base; unmatched junction bases: 11. The length of the CDR3 is 18 residues. Germline CDR1 is LNHDA and CDR2 is SQIVND (reference sequence). The CDR3 here is CASSIDRTQGDSGNTIYF. CDR3 nucleotide sequence: TGTGCCAGTAGTATCGATAGGACACAGGGGGATTCTGGAAACACCATATATTTT.

This rearrangement joins TRBV5-1 to TRBJ1-3; no clear D. CDR1 is SGHRS, CDR2 YFSETQ, per germline. This CDR3 is 16 amino acids long. V was trimmed by 0 bases and J by 0 bases, leaving 10 bases between them. The CDR3 region has the DNA TGCGCCAGCAGCTTGGATCGGGGTGGCTCTGGAAACACCATATATTTT. Encoded protein: CASSLDRGGSGNTIYF.

This chain joins TRBV13 and TRBJ2-1, with TRBD2 matching 9 bases. The CDR3 spans 15 residues. V lost 5 bases to trimming and J lost 5 bases; unmatched junction nucleotides: 7. From germline, CDR1 is PRHDT and CDR2 FYEKMQ (reference sequence). CDR3 nucleotide sequence: TGTGCCAGCAGCACTCTAGCGGGGAGCGACAATGAGCAGTTCTTC. Translation: CASSTLAGSDNEQFF.

This chain connects TRBV28 to TRBJ1-4, with a tentative D call TRBD1 (6 bases). CDR3 length equals 13 residues. Looked up from germline, CDR1 is MDHEN and CDR2 is SYDVKM. The V end was cut by 8 bases, the J end by 5 bases, with 12 bases between. In nucleotides, the CDR3 is TGTGCCAGCGTGGGGGGGGCGAATGAAAAACTGTTTTTT. Its protein product is CASVGGANEKLFF.

This sequence joins TRBV10-3 and TRBJ2-7; the match to TRBD2 covers 7 bases. Germline values: CDR1 ENHRY, CDR2 SYGVKD. The V gene end was trimmed by 0 bases and the J gene end by 6 bases; junction bases not matched to a gene: 8. There are 15 residues in the CDR3. This CDR3 reads CAISESAWGGGEQYF. The CDR3 nucleotides are TGTGCCATCAGTGAGTCGGCGTGGGGGGGAGGCGAGCAGTACTTC.

The chain uses TRBV20-1 and TRBJ1-5; unclear D gene. This CDR3 spans 10 amino acids. V was pared by 6 bases and J by 5 bases, with 5 bases between. Per germline, CDR1 DFQATT and CDR2 SNEGSKA (reference sequence). The CDR3 DNA reads as TGCAGTGCCGAGTATCAGCCCCAGCATTTT. Protein: CSAEYQPQHF.

The chain recombines TRBV13 with TRBJ1-2; tentative D call: TRBD1 (5 bases). Trimming removed 5 bases at V and 3 bases at J, with 10 bases between. Germline V lookup: CDR1 PRHDT, CDR2 FYEKMQ (reference sequence). The CDR3 totals 13 residues. CDR3 bases: TGTGCCAGCAGCACCCGACAGTACTATGGCTACACCTTC. Protein: CASSTRQYYGYTF.

The chain links TRBV19 to TRBJ2-3; tentatively, D is TRBD1 (6 bases). The CDR3 covers 15 residues. Germline CDR1 reads LNHDA; CDR2 reads SQIVND (reference sequence). With 7 bases removed from V and 3 bases from J, the gap between germline ends came to 17 bases. CDR3 DNA: TGTGCCAGTACCAGGCGGACAGTCGAGACAGATACGCAGTATTTT. It yields the protein CASTRRTVETDTQYF.

The chain has TRBV4-3 and TRBJ1-2, with D unresolved. V was cut by 0 bases and J by 9 bases, with 14 bases left in between. Germline V gives CDR1 LGHNA, CDR2 YSLEER. The CDR3 is 14 residues long. CDR3 in DNA: TGCGCCAGCAGCCAAGAAGGAGGCAGAGTAAGCTACACCTTC. Protein: CASSQEGGRVSYTF.

The chain has TRBV5-1 and TRBJ2-3, with 12 bases identical to TRBD2. CDR1 SGHRS and CDR2 YFSETQ come from the germline V gene. The CDR3 totals 18 residues. V dropped 4 bases and J dropped 4; count of bases not matched to a gene: 13. The CDR3 coding sequence is TGCGCCAGCAGCGGAGGAGGGCTAGCGGGAGGGCGCTCAGATACGCAGTATTTT. This encodes CASSGGGLAGGRSDTQYF.

This sequence joins TRBV6-5 and TRBJ1-5; TRBD1 agrees at 8 bases. V shed 5 bases and J 4 bases; nucleotides not matched to a gene: 7. The germline V gene has CDR1 MNHEY and CDR2 SVGAGI. CDR3 length: 15 residues. CDR3 sequence: CASSLSGGRNQPQHF. The CDR3 DNA follows: TGTGCCAGCAGTCTTTCAGGGGGCCGTAATCAGCCCCAGCATTTT.

The chain is built from TRBV6-4 and TRBJ2-5; D perhaps matches TRBD2 (6 bases). Between the trimmed V and J ends, which lost 6 bases and 8 bases, there was a span of 19 bases. Germline CDR1 reads MRHNA; CDR2 reads SNTAGT. This CDR3 has 14 residues. This CDR3 reads CASRERDSEGTQYF. CDR3 bases: TGTGCCAGCAGAGAACGGGACTCCGAAGGCACCCAGTACTTC.

The chain uses TRBV5-1 and TRBJ2-7, with 9 positions matching TRBD1. Germline V lookup: CDR1 SGHRS, CDR2 YFSETQ. The junction had 6 bases not matched to a gene; V was cut back by 5 bases and J by 6 bases. This CDR3 spans 13 amino acids. The CDR3 here is CASRVGQGPEQYF. CDR3 coding DNA: TGCGCCAGCAGGGTGGGACAGGGTCCCGAGCAGTACTTC. Full variable domain (rest looked up from reference TRBV5-1 and TRBJ2-7): KAGVTQTPRYLIKTRGQQVTLSCSPISGHRSVSWYQQTPGQGLQFLFEYFSETQRNKGNFPGRFSGRQFSNSRSEMNVSTLELGDSALYLCASRVGQGPEQYFGPGTRLTVT.

V usage is TRBV7-8 and J usage is TRBJ2-7; 7 bases fit TRBD1. The CDR3 is 13 residues long. Germline assignment: CDR1 SGHVS and CDR2 FQNEAQ. V lost 6 bases to trimming and J lost 5 bases; unmatched junction nucleotides: 7. For the CDR3, the DNA is TGTGCCAGCAGTACGGACAGGACCCACGAGCAGTACTTC. This sequence encodes CASSTDRTHEQYF.

This rearrangement joins TRBV2 to TRBJ1-1; D unclear. The CDR3 sequence is 14 residues long. The germline V gene has CDR1 SNHLY and CDR2 FYNNEI. V was cut by 8 bases and J by 6 bases, with 19 bases left in between. This CDR3 reads CASGAGRPGPEAFF. CDR3 DNA: TGTGCCAGCGGTGCTGGCAGGCCCGGTCCTGAAGCTTTCTTT. The full variable domain, completed using reference TRBV2 and TRBJ1-1, is EPEVTQTPSHQVTQMGQEVILRCVPISNHLYFYWYRQILGQKVEFLVSFYNNEISEKSEIFDDQFSVERPDGSNFTLKIRSTKLEDSAMYFCASGAGRPGPEAFFGQGTRLTVV.

The V call is TRBV5-8, the J call TRBJ2-1, with 13 nucleotides matching TRBD2. CDR3 size: 15 residues. V trimming: 1 base; J trimming: 10 bases; junction bases outside the gene matches: 5. Germline CDR1 is SGHTS and CDR2 is YDEGEE. Here the CDR3 reads CASSLRTSGGHEQFF. Here the CDR3 DNA reads TGTGCCAGCAGCTTGAGGACTAGCGGGGGACACGAGCAGTTCTTC.